This T cell receptor (beta chain) was retrieved from a study of blood T cell repertoires in COVID-19. Study summary: Acute and convalescent COVID-19 samples came from the United States, Italy and Spain. The analysed material was cDNA or gDNA that came from T cells, B-cell-depleted T cells, or PBMCs.

Original methodology: Nucleated cell number was recorded as an estimate derived from reference gene primer amplification. This table comes from immunoSEQ multiplex PCR, and its TCRdb copy is limited to in-frame clones, with some not included. V, J and clone size are those of that table, while D and trimming were read from the DNA. The sample yields 25,000 to 30,000 clones, approximately 88% seen once. Germline V gene sequence: CDR1 LNHDA, CDR2 SQIVND (reference sequence). Trimming stripped 1 base from V and 4 bases from J, with 5 bases between. The CDR3 covers 14 residues. The receptor was isolated from a human donor in a cohort sampled during active COVID-19. This sequence joins TRBV19 and TRBJ1-6, with unresolved D. The source material was peripheral blood. The DNA of the CDR3 is TGTGCCAGTAGTATAGCAGGTTATAATTCACCCCTCCACTTT. Translation gives CASSIAGYNSPLHF. Supplemented by reference TRBV19 and TRBJ1-6, the full variable domain reads DGGITQSPKYLFRKEGQNVTLSCEQNLNHDAMYWYRQDPGQGLRLIYYSQIVNDFQKGDIAEGYSVSREKKESFPLTVTSAQKNPTAFYLCASSIAGYNSPLHFGNGTRLTVT.